These 15 T cell receptor beta chains came from one sample sequenced in a study of CD8+ T cells in alopecia areata. Treatment indicated: oral pan-JAK inhibitor, 5-10 mg twice daily. Sequencing relied on a cDNA template that was reverse transcribed from extracted RNA. TCRdb's copy holds only in-frame clones and misses some; the assay was immunoSEQ multiplex PCR. Among 170,000 or so clones, around half were seen once, and the ten largest hold roughly 10%. Here the sequenced sample was CD8+ T cells sorted from blood, taken at week 24, from a patient treated with tofacitinib. Receptors originate from a human donor with alopecia areata.

A few counts support this clone. The chain recombines TRBV23-1 with TRBJ1-5, with D maybe TRBD1 (5 bases). TRBV23-1 carries the ORF label, with uncertain function. The CDR3 contains 15 residues. The ends were cut back, 4 bases at V and 6 bases at J, with 16 bases in the middle. The CDR3 DNA sequence: TGCGCCAGCAGTCTAGCCTTGGGGGGGACTCAGCCCCAGCATTTT. Residues: CASSLALGGTQPQHF.

J is TRBJ1-1 and V is TRBV30; 9 bases are shared with TRBD1. The CDR3 covers 15 residues. CDR1 is GTSNPN, CDR2 SVGIG, per germline (reference sequence). J lost 6 bases, V lost 5 bases, and 13 bases had no gene match. CDR3: CAWLWTGAGSPEAFF. The CDR3 region has the DNA TGTGCCTGGTTATGGACAGGGGCCGGGTCCCCTGAAGCTTTCTTT. The entire variable domain, with the rest obtained from reference TRBV30 and TRBJ1-1, is as follows: SQTIHQWPATLVQPVGSPLSLECTVEGTSNPNLYWYRQAAGRGLQLLFYSVGIGQISSEVPQNLSASRPQDRQFILSSKKLLLSDSGFYLCAWLWTGAGSPEAFFGQGTRLTVV.

V and J are TRBV27 and TRBJ2-1; TRBD1 is a possible D gene (6 bases). CDR3 length: 14 amino acids. Germline V gives CDR1 MNHEY, CDR2 SMNVEV (reference sequence). The V and J ends lost 3 bases and 7 bases respectively, with 13 bases between them. Here the CDR3 reads CASSFPTGINEQFF. The CDR3 DNA sequence: TGTGCCAGCAGTTTCCCAACAGGGATAAATGAGCAGTTCTTC.

Comments on this clone: The same CDR3 also results from other DNA sequences found in this sample. The V and J genes are TRBV29-1 and TRBJ2-1, with D unclear. Germline CDR1 reads SQVTM; CDR2 reads ANQGSEA. The CDR3 is 10 amino acids. Trimming left V 6 bases short and J 7 bases short, with 7 bases between. CDR3 protein: CSVSGNEQFF. CDR3 sequence (DNA): TGCAGCGTAAGTGGGAATGAGCAGTTCTTC.

The V and J genes are TRBV30 and TRBJ1-5; possible D gene TRBD1, 5 bases. Germline V gene data show CDR1 as GTSNPN and CDR2 as SVGIG (reference sequence). V lost 5 bases, J lost 0 bases, and 8 bases lay in between. This CDR3 has 13 amino acids. The CDR3 nucleotides read TGTGCCTGGGCGACAGATAGCAATCAGCCCCAGCATTTT. Its translation: CAWATDSNQPQHF.

This chain connects TRBV2 to TRBJ1-1, with D possibly being TRBD1 (5 bases). The CDR3 totals 14 residues. The germline V and J ends were trimmed by 8 bases and 0 bases, with 13 bases remaining between them. From germline, CDR1 is SNHLY and CDR2 FYNNEI. CDR3 amino acids: CASDDRTMNTEAFF. The DNA of the CDR3 is TGTGCCAGCGACGACAGAACCATGAACACTGAAGCTTTCTTT. The entire variable domain, with the rest obtained from reference TRBV2 and TRBJ1-1, is as follows: EPEVTQTPSHQVTQMGQEVILRCVPISNHLYFYWYRQILGQKVEFLVSFYNNEISEKSEIFDDQFSVERPDGSNFTLKIRSTKLEDSAMYFCASDDRTMNTEAFFGQGTRLTVV.

This clone has just one count. CDR3 region: CASTESSGANVLTF. In nucleotides, the CDR3 is TGTGCCTCTACAGAGTCTTCTGGGGCCAACGTCCTGACTTTC. The V and J genes are TRBV30 and TRBJ2-6; no firm D call. Trimming removed 7 bases at V and 1 base at J, with 11 bases between. Germline CDR1 reads GTSNPN; CDR2 reads SVGIG (reference sequence). This CDR3 spans 14 amino acids.

The chain recombines TRBV7-9 with TRBJ1-5; 8 nucleotides agree with TRBD1. Per the germline V gene, CDR1 is SEHNR and CDR2 is FQNEAQ (reference sequence). V shed 5 bases and J 8 bases; nucleotides not matched to a gene: 11. CDR3 length: 15 amino acids. CDR3 sequence reads: CASSDSDRVVEPQHF. DNA for the CDR3: TGTGCCAGCAGCGATTCGGACAGGGTCGTGGAGCCCCAGCATTTT.

This clone has just a few counts. V gene TRBV5-1 combines with J gene TRBJ1-6; D is undetermined. CDR3 size: 17 residues. The germline gives CDR1 SGHRS, CDR2 YFSETQ. Between the trimmed V and J ends, which lost 2 bases and 8 bases, there was a span of 20 bases. CDR3 sequence: CASSLAVGRQEDSPLHF. The CDR3 DNA reads as TGCGCCAGCAGCTTAGCCGTGGGCAGACAAGAAGATTCACCCCTCCACTTT.

The CDR3 bases are TGTGCCTGGAGTGTAAGGGGGTATGGCTACACCTTC. This encodes CAWSVRGYGYTF. The rearrangement uses TRBV30 and TRBJ1-2; tentatively, D is TRBD1 (6 bases). CDR3 length: 12 residues. V lost 0 bases, J lost 5 bases, and 7 bases lay in between. Germline V gene sequence: CDR1 GTSNPN, CDR2 SVGIG (reference sequence).

The chain is built from TRBV11-2 and TRBJ1-1; D not resolved. V shed 3 bases and J shed 1 base, with 9 bases lying between them. The CDR3 sequence is 14 residues long. CDR1 and CDR2 from the germline V gene are SGHAT and FQNNGV. The CDR3 protein is CASSFEQQNTEAFF. The CDR3 region has the DNA TGTGCCAGCAGCTTCGAACAGCAGAACACTGAAGCTTTCTTT.

The chain has TRBV7-2 and TRBJ2-3; 16 positions agree with TRBD2. J gave up 4 bases and V 4 bases, and 5 bases lay outside the gene matches. CDR1 and CDR2 (germline): SGHTA, FQGNSA. There are 17 residues in the CDR3. The CDR3 region is CASSWGLAGGHPDTQYF. CDR3 nucleotides: TGTGCCAGCAGCTGGGGACTAGCGGGGGGGCATCCAGATACGCAGTATTTT.

The gene calls are TRBV27 and TRBJ1-1, with a possible D match to TRBD1 (6 bases). Per germline, CDR1 MNHEY and CDR2 SMNVEV (reference sequence). This CDR3 has 15 residues. V was cut by 7 bases and J by 5 bases, with 20 bases left in between. The CDR3 protein is CASNNLGGRGTEAFF. The CDR3 coding sequence is TGTGCCAGCAACAATCTGGGGGGGCGGGGTACTGAAGCTTTCTTT.

The chain carries TRBV6-6 and TRBJ2-1; D gene uncertain. There are 14 residues in the CDR3. The germline CDR1 and CDR2 sequences are MNHNY and SVGAGI (reference sequence). The ends were cut back, 3 bases at V and 4 bases at J, with 10 bases in the middle. The CDR3 region is CASSYNTQYNEQFF. The CDR3 nucleotides are TGTGCCAGCAGTTATAATACGCAGTACAATGAGCAGTTCTTC.

The J gene is TRBJ2-2, the V gene TRBV7-2; 9 bases map to TRBD2. V lost 1 base to trimming and J lost 5 bases; unmatched junction nucleotides: 8. The CDR3 is 17 amino acids. Germline CDR1 and CDR2: SGHTA and FQGNSA. In DNA form, the CDR3 reads TGTGCCAGCAGCTTAGAGGCTAGCGGGGTCGGGACCGGGGAGCTGTTTTTT. It is translated as CASSLEASGVGTGELFF. The whole variable domain, filled in from reference TRBV7-2 and TRBJ2-2, reads GAGVSQSPSNKVTEKGKDVELRCDPISGHTALYWYRQSLGQGLEFLIYFQGNSAPDKSGLPSDRFSAERTGGSVSTLTIQRTQQEDSAVYLCASSLEASGVGTGELFFGEGSRLTVL.